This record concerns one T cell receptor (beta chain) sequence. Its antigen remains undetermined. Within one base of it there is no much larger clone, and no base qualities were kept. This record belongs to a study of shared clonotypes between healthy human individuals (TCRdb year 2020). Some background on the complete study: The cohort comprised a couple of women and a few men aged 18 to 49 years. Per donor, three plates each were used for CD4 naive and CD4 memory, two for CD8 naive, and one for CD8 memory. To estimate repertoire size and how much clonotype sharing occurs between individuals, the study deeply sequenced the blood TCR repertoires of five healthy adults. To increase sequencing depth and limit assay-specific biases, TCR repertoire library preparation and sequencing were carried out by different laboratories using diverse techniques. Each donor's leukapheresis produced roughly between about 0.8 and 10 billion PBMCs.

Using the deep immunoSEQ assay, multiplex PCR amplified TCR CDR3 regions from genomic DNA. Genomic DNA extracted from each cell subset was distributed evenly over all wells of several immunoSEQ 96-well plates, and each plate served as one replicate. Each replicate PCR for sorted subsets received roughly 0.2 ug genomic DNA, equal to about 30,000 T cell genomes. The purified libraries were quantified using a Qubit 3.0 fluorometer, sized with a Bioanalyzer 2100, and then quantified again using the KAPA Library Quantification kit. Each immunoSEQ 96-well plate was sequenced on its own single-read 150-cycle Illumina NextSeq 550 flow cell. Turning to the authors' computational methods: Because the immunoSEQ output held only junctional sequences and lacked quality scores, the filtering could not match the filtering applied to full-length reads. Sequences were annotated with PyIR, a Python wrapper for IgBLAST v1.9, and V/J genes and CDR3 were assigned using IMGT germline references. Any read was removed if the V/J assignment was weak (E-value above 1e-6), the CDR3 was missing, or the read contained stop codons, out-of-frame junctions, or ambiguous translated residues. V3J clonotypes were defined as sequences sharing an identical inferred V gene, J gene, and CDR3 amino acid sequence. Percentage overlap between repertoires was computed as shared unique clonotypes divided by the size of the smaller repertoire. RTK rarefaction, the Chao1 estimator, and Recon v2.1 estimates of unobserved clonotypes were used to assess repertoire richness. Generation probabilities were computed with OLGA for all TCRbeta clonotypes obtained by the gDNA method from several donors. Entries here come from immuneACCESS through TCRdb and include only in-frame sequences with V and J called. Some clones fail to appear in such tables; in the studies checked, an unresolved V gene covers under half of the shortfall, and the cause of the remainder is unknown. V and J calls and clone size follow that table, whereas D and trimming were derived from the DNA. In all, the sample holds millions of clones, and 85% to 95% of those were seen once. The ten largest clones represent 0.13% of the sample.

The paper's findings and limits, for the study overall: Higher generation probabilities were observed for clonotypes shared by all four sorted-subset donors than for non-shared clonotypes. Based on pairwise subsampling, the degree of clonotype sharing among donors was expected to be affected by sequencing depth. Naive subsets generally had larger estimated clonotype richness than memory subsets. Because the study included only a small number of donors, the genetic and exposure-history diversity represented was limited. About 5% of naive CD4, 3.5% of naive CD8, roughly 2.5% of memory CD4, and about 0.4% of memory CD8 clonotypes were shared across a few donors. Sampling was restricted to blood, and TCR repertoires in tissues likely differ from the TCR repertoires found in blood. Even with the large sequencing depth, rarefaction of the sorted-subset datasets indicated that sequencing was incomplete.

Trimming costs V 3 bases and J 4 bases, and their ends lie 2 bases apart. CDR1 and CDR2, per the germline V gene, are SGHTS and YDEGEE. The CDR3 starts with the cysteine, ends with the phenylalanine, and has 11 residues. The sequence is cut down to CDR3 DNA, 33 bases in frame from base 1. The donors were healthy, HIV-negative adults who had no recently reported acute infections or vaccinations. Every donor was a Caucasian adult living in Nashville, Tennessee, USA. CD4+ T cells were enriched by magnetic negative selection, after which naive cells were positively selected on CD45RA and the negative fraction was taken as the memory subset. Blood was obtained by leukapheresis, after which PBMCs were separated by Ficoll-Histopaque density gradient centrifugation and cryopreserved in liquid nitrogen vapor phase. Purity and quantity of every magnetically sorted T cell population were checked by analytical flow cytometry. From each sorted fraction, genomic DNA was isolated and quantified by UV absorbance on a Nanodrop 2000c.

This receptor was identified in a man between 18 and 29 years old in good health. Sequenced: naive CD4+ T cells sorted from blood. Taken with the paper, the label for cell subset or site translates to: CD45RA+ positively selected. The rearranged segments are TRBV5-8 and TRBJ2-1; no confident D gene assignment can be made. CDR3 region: CASSWYNEQFF. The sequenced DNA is TGTGCCAGCAGCTGGTACAATGAGCAGTTCTTC.